The rows below give T cell receptor beta chains drawn from one sample of a study of blood T cell repertoires in COVID-19. This table comes from immunoSEQ multiplex PCR, and its TCRdb copy is limited to in-frame clones, with some not included. The repertoire holds some 350,000 clones, with nearly 90% as singletons. The sample was peripheral blood. Receptors were obtained from a man aged 18-30 years with active or convalescent COVID-19. Each CDR3 is given with its conserved first and last residue. D genes are given only for firm matches. Clone size is not always given. Where it is, it says once, few, many or a class for expanded clones.

-,-,TRBV7-2,TRBJ2-1,TGTGCCAGCAGCTCTGGACTGGGCCCCTACAATGAGCAGTTCTTC,CASSSGLGPYNEQFF
once,-,TRBV13,TRBJ2-6,TGTGCCAGCAGCACAGGTTCTGGGGCCAACGTGCTGACTTTC,CASSTGSGANVLTF
-,TRBD1,TRBV5-8,TRBJ1-5,TGTGCCAGCAGCCAGGACAGGGTTCAGCCCCAGCATTTT,CASSQDRVQPQHF
-,TRBD1,TRBV7-9,TRBJ1-1,TGTGCCAGCAGCCAACAGGGGAGCACTGAAGCTTTCTTT,CASSQQGSTEAFF
-,-,TRBV7-9,TRBJ1-1,TGTGCCAGCAGCTTTGTAGAACCCGGGGCTTTCTTT,CASSFVEPGAFF
-,-,TRBV6-6,TRBJ1-1,TGTGCCAGCAGACGTCGTGGGGGGAACGTCACTGAAGCTTTCTTT,CASRRRGGNVTEAFF
-,-,TRBV18,TRBJ1-2,TGTGCCAGCTCACCACCCGGCGGTCCACGCTATGGCTACACCTTC,CASSPPGGPRYGYTF
once,-,TRBV29-1,TRBJ1-2,TGCAGCGTCAACTCCGGGGGTAGCGGCTACACCTTC,CSVNSGGSGYTF
once,TRBD1,TRBV7-2,TRBJ1-1,TGTGCCAGCAGCTGGAGTGCAGGGGGCGGAGGCAACACTGAAGCTTTCTTT,CASSWSAGGGGNTEAFF
-,-,TRBV5-1,TRBJ1-2,TGCGCCACCACCAGGGGTGGGACCGACGGGGTCTATGGCTACACCTTC,CATTRGGTDGVYGYTF
-,TRBD2,TRBV4-3,TRBJ2-3,TGCGCCAGCAGCCAGGTGACTAGCGGGAGCACAGATACGCAGTATTTT,CASSQVTSGSTDTQYF
-,-,TRBV28,TRBJ2-3,TGTGCCAGCAGTTTCGGGGATACGCAGTATTTT,CASSFGDTQYF
once,-,TRBV24-1,TRBJ1-2,TGTGCCACCAGTGATTCAGGACAGTCCTCTTTACGGGGCTACACCTTC,CATSDSGQSSLRGYTF
few,TRBD1,TRBV4-2,TRBJ1-2,TGTGCCAGCAGCCAAGATGACAGGGTTTTCTATGGCTACACCTTC,CASSQDDRVFYGYTF
-,-,TRBV5-6,TRBJ2-7,TGTGCCAGCAGCCGGAGGGGGCTCAGGGGAGAGCAGTACTTC,CASSRRGLRGEQYF
-,-,TRBV29-1,TRBJ2-7,TGCAGCGTTGTACAGGTTTCCGAGCAGTACTTC,CSVVQVSEQYF
-,TRBD1,TRBV6-5,TRBJ1-2,TGTGCCAGCAGGGACAGGGCGCGGAATGGCTACACCTTC,CASRDRARNGYTF
-,-,TRBV5-6,TRBJ2-7,TGTGCCAGCAGCCTTGTGGACATTCGCTCCTACGAGCAGTACTTC,CASSLVDIRSYEQYF